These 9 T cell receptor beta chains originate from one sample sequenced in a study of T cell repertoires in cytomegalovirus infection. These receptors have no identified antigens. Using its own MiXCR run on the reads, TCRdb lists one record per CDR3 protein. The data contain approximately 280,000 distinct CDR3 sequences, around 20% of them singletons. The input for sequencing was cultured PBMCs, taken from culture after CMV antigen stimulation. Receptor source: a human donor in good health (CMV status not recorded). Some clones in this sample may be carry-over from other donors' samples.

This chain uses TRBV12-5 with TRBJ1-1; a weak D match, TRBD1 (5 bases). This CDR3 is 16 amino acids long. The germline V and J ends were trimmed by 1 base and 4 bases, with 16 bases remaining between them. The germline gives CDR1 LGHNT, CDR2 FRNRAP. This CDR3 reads CASGLAVRLGGTEAFF. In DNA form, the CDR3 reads TGTGCTAGTGGTTTGGCTGTAAGACTCGGGGGCACTGAAGCTTTCTTT.

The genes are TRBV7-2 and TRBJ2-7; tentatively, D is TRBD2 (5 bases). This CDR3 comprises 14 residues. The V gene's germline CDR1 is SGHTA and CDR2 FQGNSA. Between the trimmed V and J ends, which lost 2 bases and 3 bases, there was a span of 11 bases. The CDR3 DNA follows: TGTGCCAGCAGCTTAAGAGGTGGGAGCTACGAGCAGTACGTC. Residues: CASSLRGGSYEQYV.

CDR3: CASSPGTVTKFYGYTF. CDR3 DNA: TGTGCCAGCAGCCCCGGGACAGTGACCAAATTCTATGGCTACACCTTC. The chain carries TRBV7-9 and TRBJ1-2, with 7 bases lining up with TRBD1. CDR1 is SEHNR and CDR2 is FQNEAQ in the germline V gene (reference sequence). The CDR3 runs to 16 residues. J lost 4 bases, V lost 5 bases, and 13 bases had no gene match.

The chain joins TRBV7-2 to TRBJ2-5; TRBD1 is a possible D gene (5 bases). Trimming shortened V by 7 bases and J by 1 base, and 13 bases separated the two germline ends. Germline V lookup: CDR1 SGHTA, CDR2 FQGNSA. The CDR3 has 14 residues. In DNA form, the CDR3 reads TGTGCCAGCACCTTTTCAGGGTTCCAAGAGACCCAGTACTTC. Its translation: CASTFSGFQETQYF.

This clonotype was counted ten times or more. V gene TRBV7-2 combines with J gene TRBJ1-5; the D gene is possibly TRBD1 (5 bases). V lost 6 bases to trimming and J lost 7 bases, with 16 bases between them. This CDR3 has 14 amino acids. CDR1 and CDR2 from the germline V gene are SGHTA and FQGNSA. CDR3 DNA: TGTGCCAGCAGGGTAGGGGTAGGTGGGCAGCCCCAGCATTTT. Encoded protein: CASRVGVGGQPQHF.

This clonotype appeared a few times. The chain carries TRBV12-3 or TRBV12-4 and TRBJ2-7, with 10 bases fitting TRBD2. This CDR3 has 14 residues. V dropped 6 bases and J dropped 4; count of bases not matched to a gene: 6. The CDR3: CASSFGLAAYEQYF. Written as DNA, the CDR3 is TGTGCCAGCAGCTTCGGACTAGCGGCTTACGAGCAGTACTTC.

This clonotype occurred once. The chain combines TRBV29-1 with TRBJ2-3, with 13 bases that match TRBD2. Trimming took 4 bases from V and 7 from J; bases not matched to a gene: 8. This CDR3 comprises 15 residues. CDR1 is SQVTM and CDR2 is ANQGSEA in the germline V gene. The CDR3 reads CSVGSTSGRSYTQYF. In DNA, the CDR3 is TGCAGCGTTGGTTCGACTAGCGGGAGGAGCTATACGCAGTATTTT.

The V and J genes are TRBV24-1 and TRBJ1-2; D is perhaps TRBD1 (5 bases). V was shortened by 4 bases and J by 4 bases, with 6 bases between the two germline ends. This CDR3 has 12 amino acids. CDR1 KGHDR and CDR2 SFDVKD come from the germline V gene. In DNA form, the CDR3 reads TGTGCCACCAGTGAGGGGGGCTATGGCTACACCTTC. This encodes CATSEGGYGYTF.

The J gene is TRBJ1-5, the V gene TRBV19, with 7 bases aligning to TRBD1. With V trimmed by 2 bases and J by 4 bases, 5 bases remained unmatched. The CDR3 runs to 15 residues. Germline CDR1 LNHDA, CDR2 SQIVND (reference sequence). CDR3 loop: CASSISQGGNQPQHF. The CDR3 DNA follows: TGTGCCAGTAGTATAAGCCAGGGGGGAAATCAGCCCCAGCATTTT.